This T cell receptor (beta chain) was obtained from a study of control samples from healthy donors and cancer patients. This CDR3 contains 13 residues. Trimming removed 4 bases at V and 2 bases at J, with 8 bases between. Germline V lookup: CDR1 MNHEY, CDR2 SVGEGT. TCRdb keeps only in-frame clones here, not all; method: immunoSEQ multiplex PCR. The repertoire has about 49,000 clones, approximately 94% of them found once; the top ten carry just under 0.8%. The TCR originated in a man between 25 and 39 years old with colorectal cancer. This chain connects TRBV6-2 or TRBV6-3 to TRBJ1-1; D is undetermined. Sequences were obtained from PBMCs. In nucleotides, the CDR3 is TGTGCCAGCAGTTTCAAGGAAAACACTGAAGCTTTCTTT. This gives the protein CASSFKENTEAFF.